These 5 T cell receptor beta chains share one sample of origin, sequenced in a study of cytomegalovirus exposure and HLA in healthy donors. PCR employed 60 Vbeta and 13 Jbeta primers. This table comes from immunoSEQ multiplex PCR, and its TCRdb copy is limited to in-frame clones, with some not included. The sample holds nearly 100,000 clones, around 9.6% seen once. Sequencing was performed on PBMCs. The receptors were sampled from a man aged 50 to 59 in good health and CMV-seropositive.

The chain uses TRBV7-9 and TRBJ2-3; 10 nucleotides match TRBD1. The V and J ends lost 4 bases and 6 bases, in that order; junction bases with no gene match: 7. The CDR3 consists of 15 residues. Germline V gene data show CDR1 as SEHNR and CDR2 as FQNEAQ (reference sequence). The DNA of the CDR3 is TGTGCCAGCAGCTGGGGACAGGGGAAGTCGGATACGCAGTATTTT. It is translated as CASSWGQGKSDTQYF.

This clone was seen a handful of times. CDR3 coding DNA: TGTGCCAGCACAGAGGGGGCTCGGCAGCCCCAGCATTTT. It specifies CASTEGARQPQHF. The chain combines TRBV18 with TRBJ1-5; TRBD1 matches at 7 bases. Germline CDR1 is KGHSH and CDR2 is LQKENI. This CDR3 has 13 amino acids. V gave up 8 bases and J gave up 7 bases; unmatched junction bases: 8.

CDR3: CASSYKGWSALHF. CDR3 DNA: TGTGCCAGCAGTTACAAGGGGTGGTCAGCCCTCCACTTT. V gene TRBV6-5 combines with J gene TRBJ1-6, with D possibly TRBD1 on 5 matching bases. Trimming removed 2 bases from V and 14 bases from J, with 13 bases in between. The CDR3 sequence is 13 residues long. Germline CDR1 reads MNHEY; CDR2 reads SVGAGI.

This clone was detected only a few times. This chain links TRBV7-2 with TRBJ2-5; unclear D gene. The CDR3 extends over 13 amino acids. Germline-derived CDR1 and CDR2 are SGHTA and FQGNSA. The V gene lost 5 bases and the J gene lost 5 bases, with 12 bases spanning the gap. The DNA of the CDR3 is TGTGCCAGCAGCCCAACTCGATCCGAGACCCAGTACTTC. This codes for CASSPTRSETQYF.

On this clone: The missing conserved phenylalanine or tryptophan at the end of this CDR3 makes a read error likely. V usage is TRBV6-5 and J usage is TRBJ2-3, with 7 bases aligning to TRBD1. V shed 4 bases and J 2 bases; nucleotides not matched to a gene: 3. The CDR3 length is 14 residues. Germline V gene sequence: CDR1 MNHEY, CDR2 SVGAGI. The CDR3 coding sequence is TGTGCCAGCAGTTTGGGACAGCCCACAGATACGCAGTATTTG. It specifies CASSLGQPTDTQYL.